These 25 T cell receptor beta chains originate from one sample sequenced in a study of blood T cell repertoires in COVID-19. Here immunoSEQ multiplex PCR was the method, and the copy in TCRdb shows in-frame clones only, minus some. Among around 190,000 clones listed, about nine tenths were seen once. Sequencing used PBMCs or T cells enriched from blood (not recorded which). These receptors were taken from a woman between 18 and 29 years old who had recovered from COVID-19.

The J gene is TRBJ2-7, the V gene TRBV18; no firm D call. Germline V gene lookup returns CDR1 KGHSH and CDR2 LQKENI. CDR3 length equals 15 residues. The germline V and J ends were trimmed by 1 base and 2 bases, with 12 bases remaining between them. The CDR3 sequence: CASSPRAGPTYEQYF. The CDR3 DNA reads TGTGCCAGCTCACCACGGGCAGGCCCTACCTACGAGCAGTACTTC.

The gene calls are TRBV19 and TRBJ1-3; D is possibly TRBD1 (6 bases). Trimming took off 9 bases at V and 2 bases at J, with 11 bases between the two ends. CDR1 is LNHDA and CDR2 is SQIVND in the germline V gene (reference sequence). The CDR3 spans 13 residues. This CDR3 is CASQPGAGNTIYF. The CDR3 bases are TGTGCCAGCCAACCAGGGGCTGGAAACACCATATATTTT.

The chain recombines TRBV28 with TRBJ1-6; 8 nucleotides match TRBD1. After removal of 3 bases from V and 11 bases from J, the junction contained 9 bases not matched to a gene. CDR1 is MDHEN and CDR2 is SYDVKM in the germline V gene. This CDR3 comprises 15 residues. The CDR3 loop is CASSFFEDRVPPLHF. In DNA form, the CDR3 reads TGTGCCAGCAGTTTTTTTGAGGACAGGGTTCCACCCCTCCACTTT.

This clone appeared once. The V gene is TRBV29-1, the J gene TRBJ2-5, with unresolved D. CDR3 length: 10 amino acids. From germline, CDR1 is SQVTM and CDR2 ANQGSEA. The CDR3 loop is CSARQETQYF. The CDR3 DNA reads TGCAGTGCCAGGCAAGAGACCCAGTACTTC.

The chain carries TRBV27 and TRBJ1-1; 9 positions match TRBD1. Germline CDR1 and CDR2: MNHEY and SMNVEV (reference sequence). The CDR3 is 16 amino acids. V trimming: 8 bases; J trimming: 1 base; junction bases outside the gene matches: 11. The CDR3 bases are TGTGCCAGCCATAGACAGGGGGTATCTCAGAACACTGAAGCTTTCTTT. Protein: CASHRQGVSQNTEAFF.

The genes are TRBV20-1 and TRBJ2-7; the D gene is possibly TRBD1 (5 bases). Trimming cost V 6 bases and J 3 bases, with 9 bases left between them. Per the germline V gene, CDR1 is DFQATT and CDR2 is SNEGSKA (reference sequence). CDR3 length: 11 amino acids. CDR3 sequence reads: CSAPTDYEQYF. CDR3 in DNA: TGCAGTGCACCGACAGACTACGAGCAGTACTTC.

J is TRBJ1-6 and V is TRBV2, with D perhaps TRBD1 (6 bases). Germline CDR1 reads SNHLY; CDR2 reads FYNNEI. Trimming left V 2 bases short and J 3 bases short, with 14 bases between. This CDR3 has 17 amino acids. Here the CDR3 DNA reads TGTGCCAGCAGTGAACAGGCAGGGGAGGGCTATAATTCACCCCTCCACTTT. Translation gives CASSEQAGEGYNSPLHF.

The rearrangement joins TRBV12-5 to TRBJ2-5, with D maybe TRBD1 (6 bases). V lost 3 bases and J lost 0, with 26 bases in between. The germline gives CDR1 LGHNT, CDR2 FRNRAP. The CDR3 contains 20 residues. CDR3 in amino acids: CASGLPLEGVDSWYQETQYF. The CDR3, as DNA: TGTGCTAGTGGTTTACCCCTAGAGGGGGTAGACAGCTGGTACCAAGAGACCCAGTACTTC.

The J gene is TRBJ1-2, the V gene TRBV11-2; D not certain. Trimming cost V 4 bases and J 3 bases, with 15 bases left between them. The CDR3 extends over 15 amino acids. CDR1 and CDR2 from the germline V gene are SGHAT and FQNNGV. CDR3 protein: CASSSERRSDYGYTF. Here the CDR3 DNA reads TGTGCCAGCAGCTCCGAGCGGAGGTCCGACTATGGCTACACCTTC.

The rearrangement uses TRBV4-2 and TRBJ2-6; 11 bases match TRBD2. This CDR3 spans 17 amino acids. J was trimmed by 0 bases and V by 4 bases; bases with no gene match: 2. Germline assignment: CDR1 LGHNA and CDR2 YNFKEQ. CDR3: CASSPSGGLSGANVLTF. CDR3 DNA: TGTGCCAGCAGCCCTAGCGGGGGGCTCTCTGGGGCCAACGTCCTGACTTTC.

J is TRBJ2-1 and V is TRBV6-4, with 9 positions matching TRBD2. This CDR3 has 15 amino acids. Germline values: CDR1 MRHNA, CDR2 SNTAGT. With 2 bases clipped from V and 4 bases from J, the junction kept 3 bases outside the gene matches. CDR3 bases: TGTGCCAGCAGTGACGGCAGCGGGGGGTACAATGAGCAGTTCTTC. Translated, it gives CASSDGSGGYNEQFF.

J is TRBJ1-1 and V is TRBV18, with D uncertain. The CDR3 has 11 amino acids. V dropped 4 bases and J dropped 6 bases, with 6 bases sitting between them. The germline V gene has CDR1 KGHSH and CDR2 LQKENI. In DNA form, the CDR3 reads TGTGCCAGCTCACTTCTATCTGAAGCTTTCTTT. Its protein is CASSLLSEAFF.

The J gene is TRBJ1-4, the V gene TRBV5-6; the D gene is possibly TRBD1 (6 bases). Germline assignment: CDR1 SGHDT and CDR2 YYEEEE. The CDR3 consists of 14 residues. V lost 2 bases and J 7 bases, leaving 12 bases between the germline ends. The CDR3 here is CASSLEGVGEKLFF. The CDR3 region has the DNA TGTGCCAGCAGCTTAGAGGGGGTTGGTGAAAAACTGTTTTTT. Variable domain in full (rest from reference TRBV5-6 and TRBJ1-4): DAGVTQSPTHLIKTRGQQVTLRCSPKSGHDTVSWYQQALGQGPQFIFQYYEEEERQRGNFPDRFSGHQFPNYSSELNVNALLLGDSALYLCASSLEGVGEKLFFGSGTQLSVL.

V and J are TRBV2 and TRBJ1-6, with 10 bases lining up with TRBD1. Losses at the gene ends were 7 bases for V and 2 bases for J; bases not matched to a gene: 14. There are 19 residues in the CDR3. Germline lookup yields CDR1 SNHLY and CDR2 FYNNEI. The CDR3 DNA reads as TGTGCCAGCAACCCTCCCGGGACAGGGGTGGGAACCTATAATTCACCCCTCCACTTT. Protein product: CASNPPGTGVGTYNSPLHF.

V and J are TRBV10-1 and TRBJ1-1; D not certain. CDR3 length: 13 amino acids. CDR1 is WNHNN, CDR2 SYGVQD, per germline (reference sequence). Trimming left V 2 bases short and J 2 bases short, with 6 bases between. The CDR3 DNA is TGCGCCAGCAGTGAGGAGGGAAACACTGAAGCTTTCTTT. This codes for CASSEEGNTEAFF.

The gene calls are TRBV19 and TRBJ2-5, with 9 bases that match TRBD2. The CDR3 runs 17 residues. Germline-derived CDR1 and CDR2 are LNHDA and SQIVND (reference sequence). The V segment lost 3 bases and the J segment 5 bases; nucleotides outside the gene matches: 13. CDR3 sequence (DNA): TGTGCCAGTAGTATGATCTGGACTAGCGTTTCGGTGGAGACCCAGTACTTC. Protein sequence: CASSMIWTSVSVETQYF.

CDR3 residues: CASSLHRDSYNEQFF. The CDR3 DNA sequence: TGTGCCAGCAGCCTCCACAGGGACTCCTACAATGAGCAGTTCTTC. The V and J genes are TRBV7-6 and TRBJ2-1; D perhaps matches TRBD1 (6 bases). CDR3 length: 15 amino acids. CDR1 and CDR2 (germline): SGHVS, FNYEAQ. V lost 5 bases, J lost 0 bases, and 11 bases lay in between.

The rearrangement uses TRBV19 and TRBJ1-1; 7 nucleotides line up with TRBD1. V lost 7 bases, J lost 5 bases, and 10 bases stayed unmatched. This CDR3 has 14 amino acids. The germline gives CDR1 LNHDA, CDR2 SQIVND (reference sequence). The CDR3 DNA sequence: TGTGCCAGTACCACAGACAGGGAGAGGACTGAAGCTTTCTTT. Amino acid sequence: CASTTDRERTEAFF.

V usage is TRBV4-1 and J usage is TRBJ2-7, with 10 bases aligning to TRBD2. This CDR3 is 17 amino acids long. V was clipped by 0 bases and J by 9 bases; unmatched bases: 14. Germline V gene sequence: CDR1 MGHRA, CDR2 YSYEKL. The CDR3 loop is CASSQEASLAGARGQYF. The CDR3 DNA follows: TGCGCCAGCAGCCAAGAGGCTAGTCTAGCGGGGGCCCGGGGGCAGTACTTC.

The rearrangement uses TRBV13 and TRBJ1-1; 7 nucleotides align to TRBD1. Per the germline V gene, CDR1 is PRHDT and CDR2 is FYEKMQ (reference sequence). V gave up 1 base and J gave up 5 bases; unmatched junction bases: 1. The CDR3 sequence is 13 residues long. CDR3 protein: CASSLDRGTEAFF. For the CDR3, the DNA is TGTGCCAGCAGCTTAGACAGGGGTACTGAAGCTTTCTTT. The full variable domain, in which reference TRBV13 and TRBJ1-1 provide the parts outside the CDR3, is AAGVIQSPRHLIKEKRETATLKCYPIPRHDTVYWYQQGPGQDPQFLISFYEKMQSDKGSIPDRFSAQQFSDYHSELNMSSLELGDSALYFCASSLDRGTEAFFGQGTRLTVV.

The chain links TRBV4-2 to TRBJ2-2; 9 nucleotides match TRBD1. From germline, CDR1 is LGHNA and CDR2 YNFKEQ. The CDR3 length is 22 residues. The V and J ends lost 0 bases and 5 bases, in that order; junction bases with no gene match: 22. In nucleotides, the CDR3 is TGTGCCAGCAGCCAAGATGCGATGTCCTGGGGGGGACAGGGTATGGTAACCGGGGAGCTGTTTTTT. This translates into CASSQDAMSWGGQGMVTGELFF.

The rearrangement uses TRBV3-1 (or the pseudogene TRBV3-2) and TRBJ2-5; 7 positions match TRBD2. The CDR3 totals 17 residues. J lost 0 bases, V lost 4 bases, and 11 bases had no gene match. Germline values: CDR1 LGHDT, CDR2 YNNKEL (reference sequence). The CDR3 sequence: CASSPRHGTKDQETQYF. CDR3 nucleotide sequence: TGTGCCAGCAGCCCCCGCCATGGGACTAAGGACCAAGAGACCCAGTACTTC.

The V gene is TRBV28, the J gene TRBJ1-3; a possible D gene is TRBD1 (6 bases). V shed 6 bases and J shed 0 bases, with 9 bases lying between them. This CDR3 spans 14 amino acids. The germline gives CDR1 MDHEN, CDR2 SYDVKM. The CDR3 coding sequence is TGTGCCAGCAGGAAACAGGGCTCTGGAAACACCATATATTTT. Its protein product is CASRKQGSGNTIYF.

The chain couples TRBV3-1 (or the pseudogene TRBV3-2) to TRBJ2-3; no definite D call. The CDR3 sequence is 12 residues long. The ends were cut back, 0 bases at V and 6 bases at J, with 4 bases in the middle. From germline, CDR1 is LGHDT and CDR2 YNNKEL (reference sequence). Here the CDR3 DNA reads TGTGCCAGCAGCCAAGATGAGGATACGCAGTATTTT. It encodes CASSQDEDTQYF.

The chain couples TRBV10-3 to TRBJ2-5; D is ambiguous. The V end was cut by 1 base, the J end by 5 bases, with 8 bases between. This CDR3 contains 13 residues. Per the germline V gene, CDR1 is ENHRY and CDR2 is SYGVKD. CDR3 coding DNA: TGTGCCATCAGTGAGTACTCTCGGGAGACCCAGTACTTC. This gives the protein CAISEYSRETQYF.